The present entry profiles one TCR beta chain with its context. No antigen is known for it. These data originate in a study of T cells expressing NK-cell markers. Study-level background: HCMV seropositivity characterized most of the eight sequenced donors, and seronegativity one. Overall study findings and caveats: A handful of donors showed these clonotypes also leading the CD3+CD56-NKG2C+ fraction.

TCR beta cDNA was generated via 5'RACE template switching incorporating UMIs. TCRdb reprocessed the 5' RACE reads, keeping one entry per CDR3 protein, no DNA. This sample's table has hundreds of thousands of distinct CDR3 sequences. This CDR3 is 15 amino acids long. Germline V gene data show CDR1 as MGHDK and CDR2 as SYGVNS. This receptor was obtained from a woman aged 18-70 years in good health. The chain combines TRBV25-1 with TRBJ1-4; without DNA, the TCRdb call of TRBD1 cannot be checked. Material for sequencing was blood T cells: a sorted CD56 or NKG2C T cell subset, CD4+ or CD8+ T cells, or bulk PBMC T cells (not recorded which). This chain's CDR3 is CASSRQGPVNEKLFF.